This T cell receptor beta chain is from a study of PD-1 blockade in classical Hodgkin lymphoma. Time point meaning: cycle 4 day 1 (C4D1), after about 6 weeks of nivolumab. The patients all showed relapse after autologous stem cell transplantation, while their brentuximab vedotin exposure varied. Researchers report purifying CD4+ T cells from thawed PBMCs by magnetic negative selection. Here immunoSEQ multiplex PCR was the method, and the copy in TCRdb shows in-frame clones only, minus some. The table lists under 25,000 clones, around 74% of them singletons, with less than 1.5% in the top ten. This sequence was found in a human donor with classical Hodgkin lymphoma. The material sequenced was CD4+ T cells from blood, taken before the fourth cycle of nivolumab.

The chain's CDR3 is CASRDQGESEKLFF. The DNA for the CDR3 is TGTGCCAGTAGGGACCAGGGAGAAAGCGAAAAACTGTTTTTT. V gene TRBV19 combines with J gene TRBJ1-4, with TRBD1 as a possible D gene (5 bases). Germline values: CDR1 LNHDA, CDR2 SQIVND (reference sequence). The CDR3 length is 14 residues. The ends were cut back, 6 bases at V and 8 bases at J, with 16 bases in the middle. Looking up the rest from reference TRBV19 and TRBJ1-4 gives the full variable domain: DGGITQSPKYLFRKEGQNVTLSCEQNLNHDAMYWYRQDPGQGLRLIYYSQIVNDFQKGDIAEGYSVSREKKESFPLTVTSAQKNPTAFYLCASRDQGESEKLFFGSGTQLSVL.